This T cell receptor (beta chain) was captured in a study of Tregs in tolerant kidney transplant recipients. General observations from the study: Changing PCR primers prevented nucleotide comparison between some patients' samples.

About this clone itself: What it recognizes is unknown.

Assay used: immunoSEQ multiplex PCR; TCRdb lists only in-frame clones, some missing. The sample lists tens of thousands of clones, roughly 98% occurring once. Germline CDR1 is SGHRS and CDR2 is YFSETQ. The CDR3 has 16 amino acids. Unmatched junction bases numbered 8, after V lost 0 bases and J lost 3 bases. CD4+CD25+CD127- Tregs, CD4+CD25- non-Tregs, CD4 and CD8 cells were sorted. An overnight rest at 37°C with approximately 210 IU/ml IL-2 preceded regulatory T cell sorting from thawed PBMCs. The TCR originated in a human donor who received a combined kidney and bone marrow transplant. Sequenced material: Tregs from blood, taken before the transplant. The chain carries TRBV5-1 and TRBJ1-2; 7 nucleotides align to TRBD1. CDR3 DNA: TGCGCCAGCAGCTTGGCCGGGACAGCCCTTGACTATGGCTACACCTTC. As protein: CASSLAGTALDYGYTF.